This passage covers 25 T cell receptor beta chains from one sample sequenced in a study of T cells in Graves' hyperthyroidism and ophthalmopathy (dated by TCRdb to 2018 to 2020). The library was generated by multiplex PCR. Sequencer: Illumina HiSeq 2000. The TCR beta CDR3 regions were amplified from the RNA transcripts. The TCR CDR3 was subjected to a first round of RT-PCR using the HTBI primer set and the Qiagen OneStep RT-PCR kit. TCRdb reran the public reads through fastp at Q25 and MiXCR, keeping productive beta chains. All rows with the same CDR3 protein become a single entry with the most common DNA and genes. Recorded for this sample are 200,000 to 250,000 distinct CDR3 sequences; around 16% of them occurred a single time. The top ten clonotypes cover roughly 49% of the sample. The material sequenced was blood. Receptor source: a woman aged 45-65 years with Graves' hyperthyroidism.

This clonotype was picked up a small number of times. V gene TRBV19 combines with J gene TRBJ1-3; D gene ambiguous. Trimming left V 1 base short and J 0 bases short, with 10 bases between. CDR3 length: 16 amino acids. The V gene's germline CDR1 is LNHDA and CDR2 SQIVND (reference sequence). The DNA for the CDR3 is TGTGCCAGTAGTATAGCGACCCGCGGCTCTGGAAACACCATATATTTT. This translates into CASSIATRGSGNTIYF.

The V and J genes are TRBV11-2 and TRBJ2-5; the match to TRBD1 covers 7 bases. The CDR3 is 14 residues long. CDR1 is SGHAT and CDR2 is FQNNGV in the germline V gene. The junction had 8 bases not matched to a gene; V was cut back by 6 bases and J by 4 bases. The CDR3 sequence is CASSPTGRPETQYF. As DNA, the CDR3 is TGTGCCAGCAGTCCGACAGGGCGTCCAGAGACCCAGTACTTC. The variable domain in full, completed from reference TRBV11-2 and TRBJ2-5, reads EAGVAQSPRYKIIEKRQSVAFWCNPISGHATLYWYQQILGQGPKLLIQFQNNGVVDDSQLPKDRFSAERLKGVDSTLKIQPAKLEDSAVYLCASSPTGRPETQYFGPGTRLLVL.

Comments on this clonotype: One base away lies a much larger clone, so this may be a sequencing read error. V and J are TRBV10-2 and TRBJ2-7; D ambiguous. Germline V lookup: CDR1 WSHSY, CDR2 SAAADI. With 6 bases removed from V and 5 bases from J, the gap between germline ends came to 17 bases. This CDR3 is built from 14 residues. CDR3: CASRAPENGHEQYF. For the CDR3, the DNA is TGCGCCAGCAGGGCTCCGGAAAATGGCCACGAGCAGTACTTC.

This clonotype was detected many times. The chain carries TRBV5-1 and TRBJ2-1; TRBD1 might be the D (5 bases). V lost 4 bases and J lost 6, with 14 bases in between. CDR3 size: 14 residues. Germline CDR1 SGHRS, CDR2 YFSETQ. The CDR3 is CASSPELGRNEQFF. The CDR3 DNA reads TGCGCCAGCAGCCCTGAATTGGGGCGCAATGAGCAGTTCTTC. The full variable domain, with the rest looked up from reference TRBV5-1 and TRBJ2-1, is KAGVTQTPRYLIKTRGQQVTLSCSPISGHRSVSWYQQTPGQGLQFLFEYFSETQRNKGNFPGRFSGRQFSNSRSEMNVSTLELGDSALYLCASSPELGRNEQFFGPGTRLTVL.

This clonotype was picked up many times. J is TRBJ1-2 and V is TRBV4-1; 8 positions match TRBD1. CDR3 size: 14 residues. Germline V CDR1 and CDR2: MGHRA, YSYEKL. V lost 2 bases and J lost 6; bases outside the gene matches: 5. CDR3 loop: CASSQRAGGHGYTF. In nucleotides, the CDR3 is TGCGCCAGCAGCCAACGGGCAGGGGGCCATGGCTACACCTTC.

The rearrangement links TRBV7-3 to TRBJ2-2, with 9 bases matching TRBD2. The V gene's germline CDR1 is SGHTA and CDR2 FQGTGA. The CDR3 is 16 amino acids. Losses at the gene ends were 3 bases for V and 7 bases for J; bases not matched to a gene: 9. The CDR3 sequence: CASSFFLAGVGGELFF. In nucleotides, the CDR3 is TGTGCCAGCAGCTTTTTCTTAGCGGGAGTAGGCGGGGAGCTGTTTTTT.

V usage is TRBV4-1 and J usage is TRBJ2-5; 7 bases map to TRBD1. There are 16 residues in the CDR3. J gave up 1 base and V 0 bases, and 5 bases lay outside the gene matches. Per germline, CDR1 MGHRA and CDR2 YSYEKL. The CDR3 spells CASSQEWTGSQETQYF. The DNA for the CDR3 is TGCGCCAGCAGCCAAGAGTGGACAGGCAGCCAAGAGACCCAGTACTTC.

This clonotype has ten or more counts. The chain has TRBV11-2 and TRBJ1-2; no clear D. Germline V lookup: CDR1 SGHAT, CDR2 FQNNGV. Trimming pared 5 bases from V and 4 bases from J, leaving 11 bases between. This CDR3 is 13 amino acids long. The DNA of the CDR3 is TGTGCCAGCAGCCCGCGGCAGCCCTATGGCTACACCTTC. It yields the protein CASSPRQPYGYTF.

This clonotype was picked up many times. The rearrangement joins TRBV12-3 or TRBV12-4 to TRBJ2-7; D possibly corresponds to TRBD2 (5 bases). The CDR3 is 15 residues long. Trimming pared 2 bases from V and 2 bases from J, leaving 13 bases between. The CDR3 nucleotides are TGTGCCAGCAGTTTATCTTGGACTGCCACCTACGAGCAGTACTTC. Protein product: CASSLSWTATYEQYF.

The chain uses TRBV7-2 and TRBJ2-7; D gene uncertain. The CDR3 runs to 12 residues. V gave up 3 bases and J gave up 3 bases, with 6 bases separating them. The germline CDR1 and CDR2 sequences are SGHTA and FQGNSA. The CDR3 nucleotides read TGTGCCAGCAGCTTCCGACTCTACGAGCAGTACTTC. It yields the protein CASSFRLYEQYF.

The sample holds a few counts of this clonotype. The CDR3 DNA sequence: TGTGCCAGCAGCAAATCCGAACGGACCTACGAGCAGTACTTC. Residues: CASSKSERTYEQYF. This rearrangement joins TRBV7-9 to TRBJ2-7; D is unclear. V shed 5 bases and J shed 2 bases, with 13 bases lying between them. Per germline, CDR1 SEHNR and CDR2 FQNEAQ (reference sequence). This CDR3 comprises 14 residues. The variable domain in full, with the rest retrieved from reference TRBV7-9 and TRBJ2-7, is DTGVSQNPRHKITKRGQNVTFRCDPISEHNRLYWYRQTLGQGPEFLTYFQNEAQLEKSRLLSDRFSAERPKGSFSTLEIQRTEQGDSAMYLCASSKSERTYEQYFGPGTRLTVT.

Many counts were recorded for this clonotype. The J gene is TRBJ2-1, the V gene TRBV7-3; 7 bases line up with TRBD2. The CDR3 consists of 14 residues. Germline V gene lookup returns CDR1 SGHTA and CDR2 FQGTGA. V dropped 3 bases and J dropped 4; count of bases not matched to a gene: 3. Here the CDR3 DNA reads TGTGCCAGCAGCTTGGCGGGAGCGTACAATGAGCAGTTCTTC. Its translation is CASSLAGAYNEQFF.

The sample holds many counts of this clonotype. The gene calls are TRBV7-9 and TRBJ1-1; TRBD1 is a possible D gene (5 bases). Germline V CDR1 and CDR2: SEHNR, FQNEAQ (reference sequence). CDR3 length: 14 residues. V gave up 3 bases and J gave up 3 bases, with 11 bases separating them. CDR3 nucleotides: TGTGCCAGCAGCTTCGGGGCGACGGACACTGAAGCTTTCTTT. It codes for CASSFGATDTEAFF. The full variable domain, in which reference TRBV7-9 and TRBJ1-1 provide the parts outside the CDR3, is DTGVSQNPRHKITKRGQNVTFRCDPISEHNRLYWYRQTLGQGPEFLTYFQNEAQLEKSRLLSDRFSAERPKGSFSTLEIQRTEQGDSAMYLCASSFGATDTEAFFGQGTRLTVV.

The chain employs TRBV3-1 and TRBJ2-7; D perhaps matches TRBD2 (5 bases). The CDR3 spans 13 residues. The V gene's germline CDR1 is LGHDT and CDR2 YNNKEL (reference sequence). The V end was cut by 4 bases, the J end by 2 bases, with 9 bases between. For the CDR3, the DNA is TGTGCCAGCAGCCCAACAGCGGCCTACGAGCAGTACTTC. Residues: CASSPTAAYEQYF.

The chain recombines TRBV18 with TRBJ1-1; 9 bases map to TRBD1. Per germline, CDR1 KGHSH and CDR2 LQKENI. V lost 4 bases to trimming and J lost 0 bases; unmatched junction nucleotides: 9. This CDR3 region has 17 residues. CDR3 sequence reads: CASSLLTGGGVNTEAFF. In DNA form, the CDR3 reads TGTGCCAGCTCACTTCTGACAGGGGGAGGGGTGAACACTGAAGCTTTCTTT.

This clonotype occurred many times. The genes are TRBV18 and TRBJ2-5; the D is unclear. The ends were cut back, 3 bases at V and 4 bases at J, with 6 bases in the middle. Germline assignment: CDR1 KGHSH and CDR2 LQKENI. The CDR3 length is 12 residues. DNA of the CDR3: TGTGCCAGCTCACCTAAACGAGAGACCCAGTACTTC. Translating gives CASSPKRETQYF.

This clonotype was recorded a few times. This chain connects TRBV7-3 to TRBJ1-3; unclear D gene. CDR1 SGHTA and CDR2 FQGTGA come from the germline V gene. This CDR3 region has 14 residues. Trimming removed 5 bases at V and 9 bases at J, with 17 bases between. The DNA for the CDR3 is TGTGCCAGCAGCGAAACAGCCGACCGGGGCACCATATATTTT. It encodes CASSETADRGTIYF.

This clonotype was detected ten times or more. The V and J genes are TRBV12-3 or TRBV12-4 and TRBJ2-3; 7 bases line up with TRBD1. The CDR3 is 16 residues long. J was trimmed by 4 bases and V by 4 bases; bases with no gene match: 11. This chain's CDR3 is CASSSAGTAGADTQYF. The CDR3 DNA follows: TGTGCCAGCAGTTCAGCCGGGACAGCAGGGGCAGATACGCAGTATTTT.

This clonotype came up a few times. The J gene is TRBJ1-3, the V gene TRBV6-1; 11 positions agree with TRBD1. V shed 9 bases and J 4 bases; nucleotides not matched to a gene: 5. The germline V gene encodes CDR1 MNHNS and CDR2 SASEGT. The CDR3 contains 14 residues. The CDR3 is CASMDRGLGNTIYF. Written as DNA, the CDR3 is TGTGCCAGTATGGACAGGGGGCTCGGAAACACCATATATTTT.

The table lists this clonotype with many counts. The chain uses TRBV7-9 and TRBJ1-2, with D unresolved. From germline, CDR1 is SEHNR and CDR2 FQNEAQ (reference sequence). The CDR3 is 15 residues long. Trimming removed 5 bases from V and 0 bases from J, with 13 bases in between. CDR3 nucleotide sequence: TGTGCCAGCAGCATAAAAAACGGGACTAACTATGGCTACACCTTC. This translates into CASSIKNGTNYGYTF.

Comments on this clonotype: A much larger clone differs by one base, so this may be a read error. A read error is likely, as this CDR3 ends without the conserved phenylalanine or tryptophan. CDR3 residues: CASSLAFTGELFL. Written as DNA, the CDR3 is TGTGCCAGCAGCTTAGCGTTCACCGGGGAGCTGTTTCTT. The V call is TRBV7-8, the J call TRBJ2-2, with unresolved D. The V gene's germline CDR1 is SGHVS and CDR2 FQNEAQ. CDR3 size: 13 residues. V lost 0 bases and J 4 bases, leaving 3 bases between the germline ends.

V usage is TRBV5-6 and J usage is TRBJ2-1; 12 nucleotides align to TRBD1. CDR1 and CDR2 (germline): SGHDT, YYEEEE. Trimming at V came to 4 bases and at J to 8 bases, leaving 7 bases not matched to a gene. The CDR3 is 15 amino acids. The CDR3 region is CASSLRDRGRYEQFF. CDR3 bases: TGTGCCAGCAGCCTCCGGGACAGGGGGCGCTATGAGCAGTTCTTC.

The V and J genes are TRBV5-4 and TRBJ2-7, with TRBD1 as a possible D gene (6 bases). V was trimmed by 4 bases and J by 2 bases, leaving 10 bases between them. The CDR3 runs to 13 residues. Germline assignment: CDR1 SGHNT and CDR2 YYREEE (reference sequence). This chain's CDR3 is CASSRQETYEQYF. The CDR3, as DNA: TGTGCCAGCAGCCGACAGGAGACCTACGAGCAGTACTTC.

On this clonotype: One end of the junction fails to match germline, which may point to a read error. The CDR3 coding sequence is TGTGCCGGCTCACCACAGGGCTACGAGCAGTACTTC. The encoded protein is CAGSPQGYEQYF. This chain connects TRBV18 to TRBJ2-7; D is possibly TRBD1 (6 bases). The CDR3 runs 12 residues. CDR1 and CDR2 (germline): KGHSH, LQKENI. Full variable domain (missing parts from reference TRBV18 and TRBJ2-7): NAGVMQNPRHLVRRRGQEARLRCSPMKGHSHVYWYRQLPEEGLKFMVYLQKENIIDESGMPKERFSAEFPKEGPSILRIQQVVRGDSAAYFCAGSPQGYEQYFGPGTRLTVT.

The table lists this clonotype with many counts. Relative to the germline gene, one junction end is altered; a read error may explain this. The chain carries TRBV20-1 and TRBJ1-1; maybe TRBD1 (5 bases). From germline, CDR1 is DFQATT and CDR2 SNEGSKA (reference sequence). CDR3 size: 13 residues. This CDR3 reads CSARGTGRTEAFF. The CDR3 bases are TGCAGTGCAAGAGGAACAGGTCGAACTGAAGCTTTCTTT.